This T cell receptor beta chain was sequenced during a study of blood T cell repertoires in COVID-19 (dated by TCRdb to 2018 to 2020). Regarding the research as a whole: The collaborator samples originated in the United States, Italy and Spain and spanned the acute and convalescent phases of COVID-19. The prospective study material was composed of cDNA or gDNA derived from T cells, B-cell-depleted T cells, or PBMCs. Subjects who had been exposed to COVID-19, were actively infected with it, or had recovered from it provided the deeply sampled blood TCRbeta repertoires that made up the dataset. The repertoires were released in a freely available public database meant as a resource for research on the immune response to SARS-CoV-2. The samples were drawn from two sources: the first 160 participants of the ongoing ImmuneRACE study, and 1,254 subjects contributed by 6 global collaborators. The sample metadata nearly always contained a de-identified subject ID, COVID-19 status, age in years and sex. Where available, HLA class I and class II types were obtained from metadata supplied by the sample provider rather than from assay-based typing.

V was cut back by 1 base and J by 9 bases, leaving a gap of 12 bases between them. Reading the germline V gene (reference sequence) gives CDR1 GTSNPN and CDR2 SVGIG. Spanning cysteine to phenylalanine, the CDR3 consists of 12 amino acids. Only CDR3 DNA remains: 36 bases, in frame from the first base. As regards this clone: Its antigen is currently not known. There are no base qualities to consult, and no much larger clone falls within one base.

Points the paper makes about the study in general: The amount of clinical and demographic metadata varied by source and participant and was provided uncurated.

TCRbeta CDR3 regions were amplified from genomic DNA using the immunoSEQ Assay, a bias-controlled multiplex PCR. From the authors' description of their analysis: The number of nucleated cells in each sample was estimated from the amplification of reference gene primers within the assay. To quantify the absolute abundance of each unique TCRbeta CDR3 rearrangement, sequence reads were collapsed and filtered. For each sample, productive Simpson clonality was calculated as the square root of Simpson's diversity index over productive rearrangements. Held by TCRdb, this immuneACCESS table contains in-frame sequences only and omits some clones. Under half of the omission traces to an unresolved V gene where checked; the cause of the rest is unknown. For V, J and clone size, that table is used; D and trimming come from the DNA. The sample table records roughly 180,000 clones; approximately 80% of these occur just once. Approximately 9.9% of the sample is held by the ten biggest clonotypes.

Enrolling through a virtual design, the prospective study's participants ranged in age from roughly 18 to 89 years and lived across more than 20 United States geographic areas. In the prospective study, participants were assigned to cohorts based on the clinical history participants reported in a screening survey and a study questionnaire. For ImmuneRACE Cohort 3, a participant was defined as recovered based on two consecutive negative NP/OP PCR tests, clearance by a healthcare professional, or resolution of symptoms. Mobile phlebotomists in the prospective study collected whole blood, serum and a nasopharyngeal or oropharyngeal swab from every participant. Prospective study participants could optionally give additional blood draws and questionnaires over an approximately 2-month period. Prospective study blood samples were shipped either frozen or at room temperature before DNA extraction.

The receptor chain draws on TRBV30 and TRBJ1-2; the D gene is perhaps TRBD1, from 6 matching bases. The receptor comes from a man between 45 and 60 years old who had recovered from COVID-19. Sample: PBMCs or T cells enriched from blood (not recorded which). The nucleotides read TGTGCCTGGAGTGAAACAGGGAGAAGCTACACCTTC. This translates into CAWSETGRSYTF.